The source of this T cell receptor (beta chain) is a study of blood T cell repertoires in COVID-19 (dated by TCRdb to the early 2020s). About the full investigation: Recovered participants in ImmuneRACE Cohort 3 were defined as having two consecutive negative NP/OP PCR tests, clearance from a healthcare professional, or resolution of symptoms. Collaborator samples came from the United States, Italy and Spain and covered acute and convalescent phases of COVID-19. The material from the prospective study consisted of cDNA or gDNA derived from T cells, B-cell-depleted T cells, or PBMCs. Subjects who had been exposed to COVID-19, were actively infected with it, or had recovered from it provided the deeply sampled blood TCRbeta repertoires that made up the dataset. The repertoires were released in a freely available public database meant as a resource for research on the immune response to SARS-CoV-2. The samples were drawn from two sources: the first 160 participants of the ongoing ImmuneRACE study, and 1,254 subjects contributed by 6 global collaborators. Sample metadata almost always included a de-identified subject ID, COVID-19 status, age in years and sex. Where HLA class I and class II types were available, the types were taken from metadata supplied by the sample provider, not from assay-based typing.

Comment on this clone: Its antigen is unknown. Base qualities are not recorded, but no much larger clone differs from it by a single base.

TCRbeta CDR3 regions were amplified from genomic DNA using the immunoSEQ Assay, a bias-controlled multiplex PCR. The original pipeline was this. Within the assay, amplification of reference gene primers was used to estimate how many nucleated cells each sample contained. Sequence reads were collapsed and filtered to measure the absolute abundance of every unique TCRbeta CDR3 rearrangement. For each sample, productive Simpson clonality was calculated as the square root of Simpson's diversity index across productive rearrangements. TCRdb stores this immuneACCESS table with in-frame sequences only. Part of the clones is absent; in the studies checked, under half of the shortfall reflects unresolved V genes, and no reason is known for the rest. The V and J calls and clone size are taken from that table; D and trimming were inferred from the DNA. The sample table lists over 150,000 clones, around 80% of them with a count of one. The top ten constitute around 17% of the sample.

What the research found in general, with its limitations: The amount of clinical and demographic metadata varied by source and participant and was provided uncurated.

V lost 1 base and J lost 4 bases, and the count of bases not matched to a germline gene is 3. The CDR3 has 14 amino acids, counting the end cysteine and phenylalanine. CDR3 DNA only is kept here, 42 bases in frame from base 1. Looking up the germline V gene yields CDR1 LGHNA and CDR2 YNFKEQ. In the prospective study, participants were roughly 18 to 100 years old, resided in approximately 25 geographic areas of the United States, and were enrolled through a virtual design. Cohort assignment in the prospective study relied on participant-reported clinical history from a screening survey and a study questionnaire. In the prospective study, mobile phlebotomists collected whole blood, serum and a nasopharyngeal or oropharyngeal swab from each participant. Prospective study participants could optionally give additional blood draws and questionnaires over an approximately 2-month period. Before DNA extraction, prospective study blood samples were shipped either frozen or at room temperature.

Sequencing was carried out using PBMCs or T cells enriched from blood (not recorded which). The origin of this receptor is a woman in her 70s in a cohort exposed to, infected with or recovered from COVID-19 (not recorded which). The chain is encoded by TRBV4-2 joined to TRBJ2-7; 8 middle bases align to TRBD1. The nucleotide sequence reads as follows: TGTGCCAGCAGCCAAGGGGGGGACAGGTACGAGCAGTACTTC. Protein translation: CASSQGGDRYEQYF.